This TCR beta chain was identified in a study of blood T cell repertoires in COVID-19. For the study at large: Samples of COVID-19 (acute and convalescent) were obtained from the United States, Italy and Spain. T cells, B-cell-depleted T cells, or PBMCs supplied cDNA or gDNA.

In the authors' workflow: The assay estimated nucleated cells by amplifying reference gene primers. This table comes from immunoSEQ multiplex PCR, and its TCRdb copy is limited to in-frame clones, with some not included. The V and J calls and clone size are taken from that table; D and trimming were inferred from the DNA. The sample has about 51,000 clones; 70% to 90% are singletons. V lost 0 bases to trimming and J lost 9 bases, with 9 bases between them. Germline loops: CDR1 ENHRY, CDR2 SYGVKD. This CDR3 is built from 12 residues. This rearrangement joins TRBV10-3 to TRBJ2-7; D remains ambiguous. Sequenced: peripheral blood. This clonotype was sampled from a man between 60 and 75 years old with acute or convalescent COVID-19. The CDR3 coding sequence is TGTGCCATCAGTGAGTCGAACAGCCCGCAGTACTTC. Translating gives CAISESNSPQYF.